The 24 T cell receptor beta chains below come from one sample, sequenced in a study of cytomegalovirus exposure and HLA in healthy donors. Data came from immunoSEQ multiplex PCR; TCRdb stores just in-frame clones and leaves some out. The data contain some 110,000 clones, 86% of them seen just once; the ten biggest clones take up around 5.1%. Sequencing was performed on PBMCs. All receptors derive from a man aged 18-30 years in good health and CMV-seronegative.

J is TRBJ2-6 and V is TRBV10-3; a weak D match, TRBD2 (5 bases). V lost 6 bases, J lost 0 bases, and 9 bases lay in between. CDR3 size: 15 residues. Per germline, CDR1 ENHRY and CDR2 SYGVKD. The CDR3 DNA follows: TGTGCCATCAGAGGGAGCGGCTCTGGGGCCAACGTCCTGACTTTC. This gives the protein CAIRGSGSGANVLTF.

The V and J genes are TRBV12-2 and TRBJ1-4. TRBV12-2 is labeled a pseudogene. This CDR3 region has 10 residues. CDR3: CASRSGKLFF. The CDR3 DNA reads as TGTGCAAGTAGGTCGGGAAAACTGTTTTTT.

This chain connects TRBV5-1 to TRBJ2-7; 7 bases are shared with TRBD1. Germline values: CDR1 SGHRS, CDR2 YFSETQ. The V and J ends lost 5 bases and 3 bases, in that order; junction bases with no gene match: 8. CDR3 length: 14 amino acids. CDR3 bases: TGCGCCAGCAGGCCGACAGGGCAGGGCTACGAGCAGTACTTC. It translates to CASRPTGQGYEQYF.

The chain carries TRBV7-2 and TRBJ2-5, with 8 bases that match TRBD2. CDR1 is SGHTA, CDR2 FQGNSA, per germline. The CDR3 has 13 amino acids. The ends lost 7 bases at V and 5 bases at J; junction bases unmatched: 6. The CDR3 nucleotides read TGTGCCAGCACCCCTCGGGGGGGGGAGACCCAGTACTTC. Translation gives CASTPRGGETQYF.

CDR3 sequence (DNA): TGTGCCTGGAGTGTACAGGGTAGTCTCTATGGCTACACCTTC. Translated, it gives CAWSVQGSLYGYTF. The V gene is TRBV30, the J gene TRBJ1-2; maybe TRBD1 (6 bases). V was pared by 0 bases and J by 4 bases, with 12 bases between. This CDR3 comprises 14 residues. CDR1 is GTSNPN and CDR2 is SVGIG in the germline V gene (reference sequence).

Written as DNA, the CDR3 is TGTGCCAGCAGTGACCAGGGTCAAGAGACCCAGTACTTC. Its protein is CASSDQGQETQYF. This chain joins TRBV6-1 and TRBJ2-5, with D perhaps matching TRBD1 (5 bases). This CDR3 contains 13 residues. Per germline, CDR1 MNHNS and CDR2 SASEGT. V lost 3 bases, J lost 2 bases, and 7 bases lay in between.

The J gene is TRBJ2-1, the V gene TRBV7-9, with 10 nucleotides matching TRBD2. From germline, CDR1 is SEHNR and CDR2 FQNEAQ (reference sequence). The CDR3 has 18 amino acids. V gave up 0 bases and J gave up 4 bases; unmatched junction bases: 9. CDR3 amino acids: CASSLAERLAGDYNEQFF. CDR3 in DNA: TGTGCCAGCAGCTTAGCGGAACGGCTAGCGGGAGATTACAATGAGCAGTTCTTC.

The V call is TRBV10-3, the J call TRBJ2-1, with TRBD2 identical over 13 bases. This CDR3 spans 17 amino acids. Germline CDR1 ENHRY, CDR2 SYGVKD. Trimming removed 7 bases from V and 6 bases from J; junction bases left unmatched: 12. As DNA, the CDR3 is TGTGCCATCAAGACTAGCGGGGGGCCGGTGGGCGCCAATGAGCAGTTCTTC. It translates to CAIKTSGGPVGANEQFF.

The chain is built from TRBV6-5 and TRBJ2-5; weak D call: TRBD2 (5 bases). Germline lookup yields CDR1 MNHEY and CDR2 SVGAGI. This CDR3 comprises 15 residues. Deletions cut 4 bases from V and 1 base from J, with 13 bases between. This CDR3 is CASSSNEAGQETQYF. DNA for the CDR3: TGTGCCAGCAGTTCTAACGAGGCGGGCCAAGAGACCCAGTACTTC.

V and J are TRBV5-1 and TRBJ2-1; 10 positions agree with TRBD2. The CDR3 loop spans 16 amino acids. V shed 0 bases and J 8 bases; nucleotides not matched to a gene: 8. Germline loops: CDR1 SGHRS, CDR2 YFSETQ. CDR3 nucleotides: TGCGCCAGCAGCTTGGGACGTAGCGGGGGGACACATGAGCAGTTCTTC. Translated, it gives CASSLGRSGGTHEQFF.

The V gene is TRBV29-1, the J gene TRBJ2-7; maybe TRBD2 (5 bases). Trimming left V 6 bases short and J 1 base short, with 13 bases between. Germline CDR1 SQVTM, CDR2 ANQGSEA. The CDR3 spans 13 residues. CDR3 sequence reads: CSVGGAGSYEQYF. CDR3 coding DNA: TGCAGCGTCGGAGGCGCCGGATCCTACGAGCAGTACTTC.

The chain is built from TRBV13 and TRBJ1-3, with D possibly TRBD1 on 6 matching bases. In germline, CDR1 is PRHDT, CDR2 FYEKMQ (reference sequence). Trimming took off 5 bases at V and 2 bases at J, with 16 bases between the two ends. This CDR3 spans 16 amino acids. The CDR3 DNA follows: TGTGCCAGCAGCCCCGACCGGGACACCCCTGGAAACACCATATATTTT. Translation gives CASSPDRDTPGNTIYF.

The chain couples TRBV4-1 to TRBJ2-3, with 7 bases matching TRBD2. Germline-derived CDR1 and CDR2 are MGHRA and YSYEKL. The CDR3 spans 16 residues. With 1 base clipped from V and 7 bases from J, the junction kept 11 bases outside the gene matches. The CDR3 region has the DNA TGCGCCAGCAGCCAAGCGGTCGGAGCGGGGCCATATACGCAGTATTTT. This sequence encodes CASSQAVGAGPYTQYF.

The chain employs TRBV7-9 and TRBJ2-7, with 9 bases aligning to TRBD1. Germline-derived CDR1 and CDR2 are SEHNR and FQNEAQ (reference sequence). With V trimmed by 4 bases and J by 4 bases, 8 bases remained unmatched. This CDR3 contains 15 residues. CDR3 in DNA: TGTGCCAGCAGCTCGACAGGGGGTGTCTCTTACGAGCAGTACTTC. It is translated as CASSSTGGVSYEQYF.

The CDR3 sequence: CSVTGQGYEQYF. The CDR3 DNA follows: TGCAGCGTCACGGGACAGGGATACGAGCAGTACTTC. V is TRBV29-1 and J is TRBJ2-7; 9 positions match TRBD1. Trimming removed 6 bases from V and 4 bases from J; junction bases left unmatched: 4. CDR3 length: 12 amino acids. The germline V gene encodes CDR1 SQVTM and CDR2 ANQGSEA.

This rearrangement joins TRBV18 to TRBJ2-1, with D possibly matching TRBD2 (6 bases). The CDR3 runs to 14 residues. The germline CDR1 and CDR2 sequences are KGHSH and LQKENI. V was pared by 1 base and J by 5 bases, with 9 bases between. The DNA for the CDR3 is TGTGCCAGCTCACCACGACTAGGTAACAATGAGCAGTTCTTC. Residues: CASSPRLGNNEQFF.

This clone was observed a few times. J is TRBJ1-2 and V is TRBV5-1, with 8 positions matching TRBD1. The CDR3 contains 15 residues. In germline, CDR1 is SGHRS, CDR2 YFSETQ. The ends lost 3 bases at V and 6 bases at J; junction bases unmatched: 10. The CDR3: CASSYRQGREDGYTF. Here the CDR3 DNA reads TGCGCCAGCAGCTACAGACAGGGGCGCGAGGATGGCTACACCTTC.

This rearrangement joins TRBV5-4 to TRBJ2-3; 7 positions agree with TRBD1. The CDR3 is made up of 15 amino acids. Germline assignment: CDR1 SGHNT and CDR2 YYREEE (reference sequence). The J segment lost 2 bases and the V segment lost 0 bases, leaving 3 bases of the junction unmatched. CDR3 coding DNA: TGTGCCAGCAGCTTGGTGGGACAGTCCACAGATACGCAGTATTTT. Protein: CASSLVGQSTDTQYF.

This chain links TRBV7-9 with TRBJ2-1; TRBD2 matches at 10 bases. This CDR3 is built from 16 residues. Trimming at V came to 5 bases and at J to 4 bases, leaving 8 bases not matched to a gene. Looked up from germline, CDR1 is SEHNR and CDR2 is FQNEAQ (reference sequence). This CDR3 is CASSPSGGAGYNEQFF. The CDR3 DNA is TGTGCCAGCAGCCCCAGCGGGGGGGCTGGTTACAATGAGCAGTTCTTC.

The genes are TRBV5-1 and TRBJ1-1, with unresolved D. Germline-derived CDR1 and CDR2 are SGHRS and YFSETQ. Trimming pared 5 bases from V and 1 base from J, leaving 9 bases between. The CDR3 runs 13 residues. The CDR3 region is CASRLTGNTEAFF. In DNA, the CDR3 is TGCGCCAGCAGGCTGACTGGGAACACTGAAGCTTTCTTT.

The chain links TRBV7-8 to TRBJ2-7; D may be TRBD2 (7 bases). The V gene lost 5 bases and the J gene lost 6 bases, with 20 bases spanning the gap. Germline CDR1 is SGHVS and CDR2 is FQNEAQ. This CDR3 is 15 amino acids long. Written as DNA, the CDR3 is TGTGCCAGCAGCCCCTTGGTTCGGGGGGCGAGCGAGCAGTACTTC. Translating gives CASSPLVRGASEQYF.

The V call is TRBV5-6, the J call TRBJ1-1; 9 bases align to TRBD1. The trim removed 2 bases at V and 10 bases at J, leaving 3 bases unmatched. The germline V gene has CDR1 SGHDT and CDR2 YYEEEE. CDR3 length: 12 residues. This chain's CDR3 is CASSFDRGGAFF. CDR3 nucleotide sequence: TGTGCCAGCAGCTTTGACAGGGGGGGAGCTTTCTTT. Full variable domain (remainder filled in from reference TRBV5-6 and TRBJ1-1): DAGVTQSPTHLIKTRGQQVTLRCSPKSGHDTVSWYQQALGQGPQFIFQYYEEEERQRGNFPDRFSGHQFPNYSSELNVNALLLGDSALYLCASSFDRGGAFFGQGTRLTVV.

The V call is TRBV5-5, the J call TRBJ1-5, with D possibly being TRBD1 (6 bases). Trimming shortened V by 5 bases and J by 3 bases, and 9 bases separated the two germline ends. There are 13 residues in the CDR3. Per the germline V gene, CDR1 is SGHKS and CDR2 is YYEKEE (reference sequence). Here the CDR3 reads CASRRQVNQPQHF. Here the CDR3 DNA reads TGTGCCAGCAGGAGACAGGTCAATCAGCCCCAGCATTTT.

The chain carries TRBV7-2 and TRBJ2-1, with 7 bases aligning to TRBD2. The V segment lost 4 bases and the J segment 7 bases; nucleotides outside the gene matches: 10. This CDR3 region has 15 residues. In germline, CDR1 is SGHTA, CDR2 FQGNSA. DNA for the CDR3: TGTGCCAGCAGCTCCGGGGGGACCTACGCTAATGAGCAGTTCTTC. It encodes CASSSGGTYANEQFF.